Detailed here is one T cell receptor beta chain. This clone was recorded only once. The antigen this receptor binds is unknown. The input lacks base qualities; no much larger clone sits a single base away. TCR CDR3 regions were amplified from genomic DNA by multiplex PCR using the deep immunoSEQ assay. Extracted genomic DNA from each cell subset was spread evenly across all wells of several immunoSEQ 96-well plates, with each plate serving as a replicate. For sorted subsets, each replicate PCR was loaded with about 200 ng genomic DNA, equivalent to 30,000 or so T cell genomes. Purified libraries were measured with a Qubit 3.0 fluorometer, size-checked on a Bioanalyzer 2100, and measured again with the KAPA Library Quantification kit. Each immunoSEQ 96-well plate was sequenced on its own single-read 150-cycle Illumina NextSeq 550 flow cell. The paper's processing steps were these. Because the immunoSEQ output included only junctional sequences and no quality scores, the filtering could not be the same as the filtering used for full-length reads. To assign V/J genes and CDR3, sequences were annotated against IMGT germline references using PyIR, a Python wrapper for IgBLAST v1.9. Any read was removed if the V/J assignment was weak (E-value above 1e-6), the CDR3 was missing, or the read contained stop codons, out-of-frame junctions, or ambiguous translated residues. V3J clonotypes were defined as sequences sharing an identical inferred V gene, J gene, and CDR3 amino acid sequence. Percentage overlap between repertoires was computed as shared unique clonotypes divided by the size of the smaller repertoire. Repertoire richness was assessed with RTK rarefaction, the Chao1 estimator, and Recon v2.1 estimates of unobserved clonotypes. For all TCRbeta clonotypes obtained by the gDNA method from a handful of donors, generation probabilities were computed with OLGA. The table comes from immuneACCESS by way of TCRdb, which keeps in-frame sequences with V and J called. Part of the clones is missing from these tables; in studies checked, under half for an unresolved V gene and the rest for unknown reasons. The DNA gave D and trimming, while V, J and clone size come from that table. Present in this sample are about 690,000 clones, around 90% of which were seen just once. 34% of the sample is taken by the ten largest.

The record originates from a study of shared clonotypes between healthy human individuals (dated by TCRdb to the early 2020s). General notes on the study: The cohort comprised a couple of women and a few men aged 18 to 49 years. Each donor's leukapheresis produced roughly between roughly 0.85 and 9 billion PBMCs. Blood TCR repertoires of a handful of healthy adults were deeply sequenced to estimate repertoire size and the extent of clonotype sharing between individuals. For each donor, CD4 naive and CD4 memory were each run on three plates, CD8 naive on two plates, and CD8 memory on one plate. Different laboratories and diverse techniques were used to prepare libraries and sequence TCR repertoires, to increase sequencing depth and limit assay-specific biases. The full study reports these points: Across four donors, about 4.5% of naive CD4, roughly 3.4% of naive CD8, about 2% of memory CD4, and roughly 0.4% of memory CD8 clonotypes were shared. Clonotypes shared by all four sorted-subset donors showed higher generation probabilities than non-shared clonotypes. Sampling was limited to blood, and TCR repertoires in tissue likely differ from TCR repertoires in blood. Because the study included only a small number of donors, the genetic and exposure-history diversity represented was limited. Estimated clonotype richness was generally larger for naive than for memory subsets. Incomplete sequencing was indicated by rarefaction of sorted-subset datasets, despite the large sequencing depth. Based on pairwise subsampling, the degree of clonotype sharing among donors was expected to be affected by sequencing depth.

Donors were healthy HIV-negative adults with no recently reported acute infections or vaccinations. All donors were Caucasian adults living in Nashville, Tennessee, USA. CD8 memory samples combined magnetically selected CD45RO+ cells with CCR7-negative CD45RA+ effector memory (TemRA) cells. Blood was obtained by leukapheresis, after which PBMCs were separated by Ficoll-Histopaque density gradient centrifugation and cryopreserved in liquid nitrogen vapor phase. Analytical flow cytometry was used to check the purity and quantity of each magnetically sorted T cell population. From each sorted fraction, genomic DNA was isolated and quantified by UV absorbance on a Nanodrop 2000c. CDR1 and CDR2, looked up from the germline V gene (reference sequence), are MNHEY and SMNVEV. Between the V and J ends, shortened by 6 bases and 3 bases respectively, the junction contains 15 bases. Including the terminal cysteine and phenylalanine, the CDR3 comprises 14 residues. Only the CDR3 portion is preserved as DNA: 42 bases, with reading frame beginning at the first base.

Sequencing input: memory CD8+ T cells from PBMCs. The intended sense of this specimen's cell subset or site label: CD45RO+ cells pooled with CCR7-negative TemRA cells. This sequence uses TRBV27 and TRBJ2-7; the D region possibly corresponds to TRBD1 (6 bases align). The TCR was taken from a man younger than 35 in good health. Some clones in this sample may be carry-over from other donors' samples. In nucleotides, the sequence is TGTGCCAGCAGCCAAGGGGCCAGGGGCTACGAGCAGTACTTC. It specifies CASSQGARGYEQYF.